One sample yielded the 27 T cell receptor beta chains listed below, sequenced in a study of control samples from healthy donors and cancer patients. Profiling relied on immunoSEQ multiplex PCR, and the TCRdb table lists in-frame clones only, not all of them. Of approximately 150,000 clones detected, roughly 94% appear once; the ten largest clones hold approximately 15%. The sample consisted of PBMCs. The receptors shown here come from a man aged 55 to 70 with colorectal cancer.

V is TRBV19 and J is TRBJ1-5; D might be TRBD1 (6 bases). This CDR3 has 16 residues. Germline CDR1 and CDR2: LNHDA and SQIVND (reference sequence). V gave up 6 bases and J gave up 0 bases, with 15 bases separating them. CDR3 region: CASSDTGQYSNQPQHF. In DNA form, the CDR3 reads TGTGCCAGTAGCGATACTGGACAGTATAGCAATCAGCCCCAGCATTTT. Drawing the rest from reference TRBV19 and TRBJ1-5, the complete variable domain is DGGITQSPKYLFRKEGQNVTLSCEQNLNHDAMYWYRQDPGQGLRLIYYSQIVNDFQKGDIAEGYSVSREKKESFPLTVTSAQKNPTAFYLCASSDTGQYSNQPQHFGDGTRLSIL.

The count of this clone is one. The CDR3 DNA follows: TGTGCCACCAGTGATATACAGGGGATGGGCACCGGGGAGCTGTTTTTT. It specifies CATSDIQGMGTGELFF. The J gene is TRBJ2-2, the V gene TRBV24-1, with 7 bases fitting TRBD1. Germline loops: CDR1 KGHDR, CDR2 SFDVKD. V shed 3 bases and J 4 bases; nucleotides not matched to a gene: 7. This CDR3 contains 16 residues.

The genes are TRBV2 and TRBJ1-5, with D possibly being TRBD1 (6 bases). CDR1 and CDR2 (germline): SNHLY, FYNNEI. Trimming stripped 7 bases from V and 1 base from J, with 20 bases between. This CDR3 has 17 residues. The CDR3 nucleotides read TGTGCCAGCACCAGGGGTGCAGGGGCGTTCAGCAATCAGCCCCAGCATTTT. It is translated as CASTRGAGAFSNQPQHF. The whole variable domain, remainder taken from reference TRBV2 and TRBJ1-5, is EPEVTQTPSHQVTQMGQEVILRCVPISNHLYFYWYRQILGQKVEFLVSFYNNEISEKSEIFDDQFSVERPDGSNFTLKIRSTKLEDSAMYFCASTRGAGAFSNQPQHFGDGTRLSIL.

This rearrangement joins TRBV4-2 to TRBJ2-2, with D perhaps given as TRBD1 or TRBD2 (6 bases each). CDR1 is LGHNA and CDR2 is YNFKEQ in the germline V gene. This CDR3 has 15 residues. Trimming removed 6 bases from V and 5 bases from J, with 16 bases in between. CDR3 sequence: CASRRFGGETGELFF. DNA for the CDR3: TGTGCCAGCAGACGATTCGGGGGCGAAACCGGGGAGCTGTTTTTT.

This sequence joins TRBV19 and TRBJ2-5; 7 bases match TRBD2. This CDR3 is built from 16 residues. V lost 5 bases to trimming and J lost 2 bases; unmatched junction nucleotides: 11. In germline, CDR1 is LNHDA, CDR2 SQIVND (reference sequence). In DNA, the CDR3 is TGTGCCAGTAGTCCGACCTGGGGGGGTAGGCAAGAGACCCAGTACTTC. Its protein is CASSPTWGGRQETQYF. Supplemented by reference TRBV19 and TRBJ2-5, the full variable domain reads DGGITQSPKYLFRKEGQNVTLSCEQNLNHDAMYWYRQDPGQGLRLIYYSQIVNDFQKGDIAEGYSVSREKKESFPLTVTSAQKNPTAFYLCASSPTWGGRQETQYFGPGTRLLVL.

The gene calls are TRBV2 and TRBJ2-7, with D perhaps matching TRBD1 (6 bases). From germline, CDR1 is SNHLY and CDR2 FYNNEI. CDR3 length: 13 residues. Trimming removed 8 bases from V and 4 bases from J, with 15 bases in between. CDR3 region: CASDFTGLYEQYF. The CDR3 DNA reads as TGTGCCAGCGACTTCACAGGGCTGTACGAGCAGTACTTC.

This clone was observed a handful of times. The sample contains more than one DNA sequence encoding this CDR3. The chain combines TRBV11-2 with TRBJ2-5; unclear D gene. Looked up from germline, CDR1 is SGHAT and CDR2 is FQNNGV. The CDR3 totals 13 residues. V dropped 3 bases and J dropped 1 base, with 6 bases sitting between them. CDR3 sequence reads: CASSLGFQETQYF. CDR3 sequence (DNA): TGTGCCAGCAGCTTGGGTTTCCAAGAGACCCAGTACTTC. Full variable domain (remainder filled in from reference TRBV11-2 and TRBJ2-5): EAGVAQSPRYKIIEKRQSVAFWCNPISGHATLYWYQQILGQGPKLLIQFQNNGVVDDSQLPKDRFSAERLKGVDSTLKIQPAKLEDSAVYLCASSLGFQETQYFGPGTRLLVL.

This chain connects TRBV5-1 to TRBJ2-5; tentatively, D is TRBD1 or TRBD2 (5 bases each). The CDR3 sequence is 17 residues long. Germline values: CDR1 SGHRS, CDR2 YFSETQ. Trimming removed 0 bases at V and 3 bases at J, with 18 bases between. The CDR3 region is CASSLAGTGSNKETQYF. For the CDR3, the DNA is TGCGCCAGCAGCTTGGCAGGGACGGGATCGAATAAAGAGACCCAGTACTTC. Variable domain in full (rest from reference TRBV5-1 and TRBJ2-5): KAGVTQTPRYLIKTRGQQVTLSCSPISGHRSVSWYQQTPGQGLQFLFEYFSETQRNKGNFPGRFSGRQFSNSRSEMNVSTLELGDSALYLCASSLAGTGSNKETQYFGPGTRLLVL.

This clone was picked up one time. The V and J genes are TRBV4-2 and TRBJ2-3, with 8 nucleotides matching TRBD2. Trimming removed 0 bases from V and 4 bases from J; junction bases left unmatched: 6. Looked up from germline, CDR1 is LGHNA and CDR2 is YNFKEQ. The CDR3 covers 16 residues. This CDR3 reads CASSQDSGVVADTQYF. CDR3 coding DNA: TGTGCCAGCAGCCAAGATAGCGGGGTGGTAGCAGATACGCAGTATTTT.

The chain is built from TRBV29-1 and TRBJ1-4; TRBD1 is a possible D gene (6 bases). CDR3 length: 15 residues. Germline V gene sequence: CDR1 SQVTM, CDR2 ANQGSEA. Trimming took 4 bases from V and 0 from J, leaving 12 bases between them. CDR3 in amino acids: CSVGFQGTTNEKLFF. CDR3 in DNA: TGCAGCGTTGGATTCCAGGGGACAACTAATGAAAAACTGTTTTTT.

The rearrangement links TRBV30 to TRBJ2-1; the match to TRBD1 covers 10 bases. J gave up 6 bases and V 3 bases, and 8 bases lay outside the gene matches. Germline CDR1 reads GTSNPN; CDR2 reads SVGIG (reference sequence). The CDR3 loop spans 15 amino acids. CDR3 sequence (DNA): TGTGCCTGGAGGAGGTCCGGGACAGGGGTCAATGAGCAGTTCTTC. Translation: CAWRRSGTGVNEQFF.

This clone was found once. This rearrangement joins TRBV7-9 to TRBJ1-4; a possible D gene is TRBD1 (5 bases). The CDR3 runs to 13 residues. CDR1 is SEHNR, CDR2 FQNEAQ, per germline (reference sequence). The V gene lost 5 bases and the J gene lost 8 bases, with 12 bases spanning the gap. This CDR3 reads CASSPHGGEKLFF. CDR3 nucleotides: TGTGCCAGCAGCCCCCACGGGGGGGAAAAACTGTTTTTT.

This chain connects TRBV10-3 to TRBJ2-3; possibly TRBD2 for D (6 bases). Trimming removed 6 bases at V and 0 bases at J, with 16 bases between. CDR1 is ENHRY and CDR2 is SYGVKD in the germline V gene. This CDR3 spans 16 amino acids. The CDR3, as DNA: TGTGCCATCAGGCCCTCTACCGGGACTAGCACAGATACGCAGTATTTT. Its translation is CAIRPSTGTSTDTQYF.

This clone was picked up one time. V usage is TRBV30 and J usage is TRBJ2-1; D call uncertain. Germline CDR1 GTSNPN, CDR2 SVGIG (reference sequence). V was clipped by 0 bases and J by 7 bases, with 4 bases between them. CDR3 length: 11 residues. The CDR3 region has the DNA TGTGCCTGGAGTGTACATAATGAGCAGTTCTTC. Translating gives CAWSVHNEQFF.

The genes are TRBV12-3 or TRBV12-4 and TRBJ2-7, with unresolved D. Trimming cost V 3 bases and J 4 bases, with 10 bases left between them. The CDR3 length is 13 residues. CDR3 residues: CASSFKEQYEQYF. For the CDR3, the DNA is TGTGCCAGCAGTTTTAAGGAACAATACGAGCAGTACTTC.

This rearrangement joins TRBV18 to TRBJ1-5; D might be TRBD1 (5 bases). Looked up from germline, CDR1 is KGHSH and CDR2 is LQKENI. V was trimmed by 4 bases and J by 6 bases, leaving 10 bases between them. The CDR3 extends over 13 amino acids. The CDR3 DNA reads TGTGCCAGCTCACAGGGGACGAGTCAGCCCCAGCATTTT. It encodes CASSQGTSQPQHF.

This clone was recorded a few times. The V and J genes are TRBV9 and TRBJ2-5; 7 positions match TRBD2. V lost 0 bases, J lost 4 bases, and 6 bases stayed unmatched. Germline V gene sequence: CDR1 SGDLS, CDR2 YYNGEE. The CDR3 extends over 15 amino acids. This CDR3 reads CASSVEAGRGETQYF. The CDR3 region has the DNA TGTGCCAGCAGCGTAGAGGCAGGGAGGGGAGAGACCCAGTACTTC.

The CDR3 reads CAWSVGGNSPLHF. In nucleotides, the CDR3 is TGTGCCTGGAGTGTCGGGGGCAATTCACCCCTCCACTTT. V and J are TRBV30 and TRBJ1-6; tentative D call: TRBD1 (6 bases). With 0 bases removed from V and 7 bases from J, the gap between germline ends came to 7 bases. The CDR3 spans 13 residues. Germline CDR1 and CDR2: GTSNPN and SVGIG (reference sequence).

The rearrangement links TRBV5-4 to TRBJ2-7, with D maybe TRBD2 (7 bases). Germline V gene lookup returns CDR1 SGHNT and CDR2 YYREEE (reference sequence). There are 17 residues in the CDR3. Trimming pared 0 bases from V and 2 bases from J, leaving 18 bases between. The CDR3 here is CASSLDGGGGLPYEQYF. In DNA form, the CDR3 reads TGTGCCAGCAGCTTGGATGGAGGCGGGGGCCTTCCCTACGAGCAGTACTTC. Full variable domain (remainder filled in from reference TRBV5-4 and TRBJ2-7): ETGVTQSPTHLIKTRGQQVTLRCSSQSGHNTVSWYQQALGQGPQFIFQYYREEENGRGNFPPRFSGLQFPNYSSELNVNALELDDSALYLCASSLDGGGGLPYEQYFGPGTRLTVT.

The chain employs TRBV30 and TRBJ2-7, with D possibly TRBD1 on 6 matching bases. Germline CDR1 GTSNPN, CDR2 SVGIG (reference sequence). The germline V and J ends were trimmed by 3 bases and 3 bases, with 12 bases remaining between them. This CDR3 contains 13 residues. For the CDR3, the DNA is TGTGCCTGGAGCATCGACAGGATCTACGAGCAGTACTTC. Amino acids: CAWSIDRIYEQYF. Together with reference TRBV30 and TRBJ2-7, the CDR3 gives the full variable domain: SQTIHQWPATLVQPVGSPLSLECTVEGTSNPNLYWYRQAAGRGLQLLFYSVGIGQISSEVPQNLSASRPQDRQFILSSKKLLLSDSGFYLCAWSIDRIYEQYFGPGTRLTVT.

V is TRBV11-2 and J is TRBJ2-7; D gene unclear. Germline CDR1 SGHAT, CDR2 FQNNGV. The CDR3 is 12 amino acids. Trimming took off 0 bases at V and 6 bases at J, with 6 bases between the two ends. Here the CDR3 DNA reads TGTGCCAGCAGCTTAGATAGTACCGAGCAGTACTTC. As protein: CASSLDSTEQYF.

The chain has TRBV13 and TRBJ1-2; weak D call: TRBD1 (6 bases). V dropped 2 bases and J dropped 7 bases, with 11 bases sitting between them. The germline gives CDR1 PRHDT, CDR2 FYEKMQ (reference sequence). The CDR3 consists of 13 residues. The CDR3 nucleotides are TGTGCCAGCAGCTTAAGGGGGGCCGGTGGCTACACCTTC. It translates to CASSLRGAGGYTF.

The chain joins TRBV7-8 to TRBJ1-5; 7 nucleotides agree with TRBD1. CDR3 size: 16 residues. Unmatched junction bases numbered 7, after V lost 5 bases and J lost 0 bases. CDR1 is SGHVS, CDR2 FQNEAQ, per germline. CDR3 bases: TGTGCCAGCAGCCCAGGGGGAGCCTATAGCAATCAGCCCCAGCATTTT. This translates into CASSPGGAYSNQPQHF.

The chain couples TRBV6-5 to TRBJ2-5; TRBD2 aligns across 13 bases. With 4 bases clipped from V and 4 bases from J, the junction kept 3 bases outside the gene matches. The CDR3 has 15 amino acids. The V gene's germline CDR1 is MNHEY and CDR2 SVGAGI. CDR3 protein: CASSWGLAGSETQYF. CDR3 sequence (DNA): TGTGCCAGCAGTTGGGGACTAGCGGGGTCAGAGACCCAGTACTTC.

This clone appeared a single time. This sequence joins TRBV6-5 and TRBJ1-4; the D gene is possibly TRBD1 (5 bases). The CDR3 is 15 amino acids. CDR1 is MNHEY and CDR2 is SVGAGI in the germline V gene. With 2 bases removed from V and 2 bases from J, the gap between germline ends came to 9 bases. CDR3 in amino acids: CASSYRDVTNEKLFF. The CDR3 DNA sequence: TGTGCCAGCAGTTACAGGGACGTCACTAATGAAAAACTGTTTTTT.

The chain combines TRBV5-1 with TRBJ2-2; D tentatively fits TRBD1 or TRBD2 (6 bases each). The germline V and J ends were trimmed by 0 bases and 6 bases, with 15 bases remaining between them. This CDR3 region has 16 residues. Germline V gives CDR1 SGHRS, CDR2 YFSETQ. The CDR3 DNA is TGCGCCAGCAGCTTGGTACGGGGGCGAGGGGCCGGGGAGCTGTTTTTT. As protein: CASSLVRGRGAGELFF.

The rearrangement links TRBV27 to TRBJ1-6; no definite D call. The V gene's germline CDR1 is MNHEY and CDR2 SMNVEV (reference sequence). V lost 3 bases and J 6 bases, leaving 12 bases between the germline ends. The CDR3 is 15 amino acids. The CDR3 bases are TGTGCCAGCAGTTTGCCGACGGAATCTAATTCACCCCTCCACTTT. Its translation is CASSLPTESNSPLHF.